The source of this TCR beta chain is a study of cytomegalovirus exposure and HLA in healthy donors. A remark on this clone: The antigen remains undetermined.

General observations from the study: In vitro confirmation showed a few CMV-associated chains to be CMV antigen specific. CMV serostatus was the sole immune exposure information available.

A multiplex PCR was run with 60 Vbeta primers and 13 Jbeta primers. Sequenced by immunoSEQ multiplex PCR; TCRdb stores in-frame clones only, minus some. The sample has approximately 190,000 clones, about four fifths seen once; the top ten hold roughly 2.6%. The sequence derives from a woman in her forties or fifties in good health and CMV-seropositive. The sample taken for sequencing was PBMCs.

Here the CDR3 DNA reads TGTGCTAGTGGTTTATCGATACAGGGTATCTATCAGCCCCAGCATTTT. As protein: CASGLSIQGIYQPQHF. The chain links TRBV12-5 to TRBJ1-5; the D gene is possibly TRBD1 (6 bases). Trimming removed 3 bases at V and 5 bases at J, with 17 bases between. In germline, CDR1 is LGHNT, CDR2 FRNRAP. This CDR3 has 16 residues.